This T cell receptor beta chain is from a study of CD4 and CD8 cells across lung adenocarcinoma regions. TCRdb re-analysed the PCR reads in MiXCR, keeping a single row per CDR3 protein. The sample yields about 2,400 distinct CDR3 sequences, about half seen once. With 4 bases removed from V and 2 bases from J, the gap between germline ends came to 10 bases. CDR3 length equals 14 residues. CDR1 and CDR2 (germline): MGHRA, YSYEKL. The patients had localized lung adenocarcinoma, a non-small cell subtype. This clonotype originated in a female donor with lung adenocarcinoma. The CD4 and CD8 labels of this study may be unreliable. The chain recombines TRBV4-1 with TRBJ2-3; D is possibly TRBD2 (6 bases). Specimen: CD4+ T cells from the center of a lung tumor. The CDR3 sequence: CASSLGLNTDTQYF. In DNA form, the CDR3 reads TGCGCCAGCAGCCTGGGACTGAACACAGATACGCAGTATTTT.